Listed below are T cell receptor beta chains from one sample, sequenced in a study of identical twins. One entry per CDR3 protein, called by TCRdb with MiXCR from the 5' RACE reads. The sample has approximately 600,000 distinct CDR3 sequences, under 8.5% seen once. A further study also used this sample, focusing on yellow fever vaccine responses in identical twins.

Sequencing was performed on PBMCs. These TCRs come from a woman in her late teens or twenties in good health. Each CDR3 is given with its conserved first and last residue. D genes are given only for firm matches. The listing skips clone size in some rows; elsewhere it reads once, few, many or a size class.

CASSQGLGKSAQHF | TGCGCCAGCAGCCAAGGGCTCGGGAAATCAGCCCAGCATTTT | TRBV4-1 | NA | few | TRBJ1-5
CASSLPRGYYHGLVSLNEQFF | TGTGCCAGCAGCTTACCTAGGGGCTACTACCATGGATTAGTTTCTCTCAATGAGCAGTTCTTC | TRBV11-2 | NA | NA | TRBJ2-1
CASSRLDVGTEAFF | TGTGCCAGCAGCCGCCTCGACGTCGGGACTGAAGCTTTCTTT | TRBV7-8 | NA | many | TRBJ1-1
CSARESGNQPQHF | TGCAGTGCTCGGGAGAGCGGCAATCAGCCCCAGCATTTT | TRBV20-1 | NA | few | TRBJ1-5
CASSYSSGAPYGYTF | TGTGCCAGCAGTTACTCCTCCGGGGCGCCTTATGGCTACACCTTC | TRBV6-5 | NA | NA | TRBJ1-2
CASSQLRNTEAFF | TGTGCCAGCAGCCAGCTCAGGAACACTGAAGCTTTCTTT | TRBV3-1 | NA | many | TRBJ1-1
CASSRTGYNQPQHF | TGTGCCAGCAGCCGGACAGGGTACAATCAGCCCCAGCATTTT | TRBV7-9 | TRBD1 | many | TRBJ1-5
CSAWLNTGELFF | TGCAGTGCCTGGTTGAACACCGGGGAGCTGTTTTTT | TRBV20-1 | NA | many | TRBJ2-2
CASSHPSGGPYNEQFF | TGCGCCAGCAGCCACCCTAGCGGGGGGCCCTACAATGAGCAGTTCTTC | TRBV4-1 | TRBD2 | NA | TRBJ2-1
CASSPRRDFSTDTQYF | TGTGCCAGCAGCCCACGCCGGGACTTCAGCACAGATACGCAGTATTTT | TRBV6-1 | NA | NA | TRBJ2-3
CASSLLAGKETQYF | TGTGCCAGCAGCTTACTAGCGGGAAAAGAGACCCAGTACTTC | TRBV11-2 | TRBD2 | NA | TRBJ2-5
CASSVTGDGYTF | TGTGCCAGCAGCGTTACAGGGGATGGCTACACCTTC | TRBV6-1 | TRBD1 | few | TRBJ1-2
CSARDRLAGGEQFF | TGCAGTGCTAGAGACCGACTAGCGGGAGGTGAGCAGTTCTTC | TRBV20-1 | TRBD2 | NA | TRBJ2-1
CASSEGLTTSISYEQYF | TGTGCCAGCAGTGAAGGTTTGACGACTAGCATCTCCTACGAGCAGTACTTC | TRBV2 | TRBD2 | NA | TRBJ2-7
CASSRNPRDMTDTQYF | TGTGCCAGCAGCCGGAACCCCAGGGATATGACGGATACGCAGTATTTT | TRBV12-3/TRBV12-4 | NA | many | TRBJ2-3
CASSLADRGYTF | TGTGCCAGCAGCTTAGCGGACAGGGGCTACACCTTC | TRBV7-9 | TRBD1 | many | TRBJ1-2
CASSWVGSPLHF | TGTGCCAGCAGCTGGGTTGGCTCACCCCTCCACTTT | TRBV5-6 | NA | many | TRBJ1-6
CASSSGTGGWGEKLFF | TGTGCCAGCAGTTCCGGGACAGGGGGCTGGGGAGAAAAACTGTTTTTT | TRBV12-3/TRBV12-4 | TRBD1 | many | TRBJ1-4
CASSARDRLSYEQYF | TGCGCCAGCAGCGCCCGGGACCGACTTTCCTACGAGCAGTACTTC | TRBV5-1 | NA | few | TRBJ2-7
CASTSMGAGELFF | TGCGCCAGCACCTCAATGGGGGCCGGGGAGCTGTTTTTT | TRBV5-1 | NA | many | TRBJ2-2
CASSPITDYNEQFF | TGTGCCAGCTCACCAATCACAGACTACAATGAGCAGTTCTTC | TRBV18 | NA | NA | TRBJ2-1
CSAREWADTQYF | TGCAGTGCTAGAGAGTGGGCAGATACGCAGTATTTT | TRBV20-1 | NA | NA | TRBJ2-3
CASSLIGGLNTEAFF | TGCGCCAGCAGCTTGATCGGGGGGTTGAACACTGAAGCTTTCTTT | TRBV5-1 | NA | few | TRBJ1-1
CAISGLANTGELFF | TGTGCCATCAGCGGACTAGCGAACACCGGGGAGCTGTTTTTT | TRBV10-3 | TRBD2 | many | TRBJ2-2
CASSQPPRASSYNEQFF | TGCGCCAGCAGCCAACCTCCGAGGGCGAGCTCCTACAATGAGCAGTTCTTC | TRBV4-1 | NA | few | TRBJ2-1
CASSVGDRNYEQYF | TGTGCCAGCAGCGTAGGGGACAGAAACTACGAGCAGTACTTC | TRBV9 | TRBD1 | few | TRBJ2-7
CAIETNSGNTIYF | TGTGCCATCGAAACCAACTCTGGAAACACCATATATTTT | TRBV10-3 | NA | few | TRBJ1-3
CASSQDSFSRGAEQETQYF | TGCGCCAGCAGCCAAGATTCGTTCTCGCGTGGGGCGGAACAAGAGACCCAGTACTTC | TRBV4-1 | NA | NA | TRBJ2-5
CAISDKAGKYEQYF | TGTGCCATCAGTGATAAAGCGGGGAAGTACGAGCAGTACTTC | TRBV10-3 | TRBD2 | many | TRBJ2-7
CASSPWENHNEQFF | TGTGCCAGCTCACCATGGGAGAATCACAATGAGCAGTTCTTC | TRBV18 | NA | few | TRBJ2-1
CSAREQGIGEQYF | TGCAGTGCTAGAGAACAGGGGATAGGAGAGCAGTACTTC | TRBV20-1 | TRBD1 | NA | TRBJ2-7
CASSPSGIAETQYF | TGTGCCAGCTCACCATCCGGGATCGCAGAGACCCAGTACTTC | TRBV18 | NA | many | TRBJ2-5
CSVRTGSMSTDTQYF | TGCAGCGTAAGGACAGGGTCTATGAGCACAGATACGCAGTATTTT | TRBV29-1 | TRBD1 | many | TRBJ2-3
CSARVYVSTDTQYF | TGCAGTGCTAGAGTCTACGTGAGCACAGATACGCAGTATTTT | TRBV20-1 | NA | many | TRBJ2-3
CASSPGGAGEAFF | TGCGCCAGCAGCCCGGGCGGGGCAGGTGAAGCTTTCTTT | TRBV5-1 | NA | NA | TRBJ1-1
CASSLSPGGRYWDEQYF | TGTGCCAGCAGTTTGTCTCCGGGCGGGAGATACTGGGACGAGCAGTACTTC | TRBV28 | TRBD2 | few | TRBJ2-7
CASSSGASYGYTF | TGCGCCAGCAGTTCAGGGGCAAGCTATGGCTACACCTTC | TRBV5-1 | NA | many | TRBJ1-2
CASSPQGTIAKNIQYF | TGTGCCAGCAGCCCACAGGGGACCATAGCCAAAAACATTCAGTACTTC | TRBV12-3/TRBV12-4 | TRBD1 | few | TRBJ2-4
CASSSDASNQPQHF | TGTGCCAGCAGTTCTGACGCTAGCAATCAGCCCCAGCATTTT | TRBV2 | NA | few | TRBJ1-5
CSARGGPGAFF | TGCAGTGCTAGAGGGGGCCCTGGGGCTTTCTTT | TRBV20-1 | NA | NA | TRBJ1-1
CASSEQGVYGYTF | TGTGCCAGCAGCGAACAGGGAGTCTATGGCTACACCTTC | TRBV11-2 | NA | many | TRBJ1-2
CASSPTFVYDEAFF | TGTGCCAGCAGCCCGACATTTGTATACGATGAAGCTTTCTTT | TRBV7-8 | NA | many | TRBJ1-1
CASSAKPGALYEAFF | TGTGCCAGCAGCGCCAAGCCCGGGGCCCTTTATGAAGCTTTCTTT | TRBV7-2 | NA | few | TRBJ1-1
CSARPGTPNTGELFF | TGCAGTGCCCGCCCCGGGACTCCGAACACCGGGGAGCTGTTTTTT | TRBV20-1 | NA | NA | TRBJ2-2
CASSPRSVGLSPQQFF | TGTGCCAGCAGCCCAAGAAGTGTTGGACTCTCCCCTCAGCAGTTCTTC | TRBV7-9 | NA | NA | TRBJ2-1
CASSQDLGITDTQYF | TGTGCCAGCAGCCAAGATCTCGGGATCACAGATACGCAGTATTTT | TRBV14 | NA | NA | TRBJ2-3
CASSQEGGGGSYNEQFF | TGTGCCAGCAGCCAAGAGGGGGGCGGGGGCTCCTACAATGAGCAGTTCTTC | TRBV3-1 | NA | NA | TRBJ2-1
CSARRTTKVDEQFF | TGCAGTGCCCGCCGGACTACCAAAGTCGATGAGCAGTTCTTC | TRBV20-1 | NA | many | TRBJ2-1
CASSLRQGRTDTQYF | TGCGCCAGCAGCCTTCGACAGGGCCGCACAGATACGCAGTATTTT | TRBV5-1 | TRBD1 | few | TRBJ2-3
CASSETGTRGGSQYF | TGCGCCAGCAGTGAAACCGGGACTAGGGGTGGGTCCCAGTACTTC | TRBV10-2 | TRBD2 | many | TRBJ2-5
CASSQLAGEQYF | TGTGCCAGCAGTCAACTAGCGGGAGAGCAGTACTTC | TRBV7-7 | TRBD2 | NA | TRBJ2-7
CSVQGGSSQAFF | TGCAGCGTACAGGGAGGTTCTTCCCAAGCTTTCTTT | TRBV29-1 | NA | few | TRBJ1-1
CASSKEYEQYF | TGTGCCAGCAGTAAGGAGTACGAGCAGTACTTC | TRBV6-5 | NA | few | TRBJ2-7
CACSPRGSSYNEQFF | TGTGCCTGCTCCCCCCGGGGGAGCTCCTACAATGAGCAGTTCTTC | TRBV3-1 | NA | NA | TRBJ2-1